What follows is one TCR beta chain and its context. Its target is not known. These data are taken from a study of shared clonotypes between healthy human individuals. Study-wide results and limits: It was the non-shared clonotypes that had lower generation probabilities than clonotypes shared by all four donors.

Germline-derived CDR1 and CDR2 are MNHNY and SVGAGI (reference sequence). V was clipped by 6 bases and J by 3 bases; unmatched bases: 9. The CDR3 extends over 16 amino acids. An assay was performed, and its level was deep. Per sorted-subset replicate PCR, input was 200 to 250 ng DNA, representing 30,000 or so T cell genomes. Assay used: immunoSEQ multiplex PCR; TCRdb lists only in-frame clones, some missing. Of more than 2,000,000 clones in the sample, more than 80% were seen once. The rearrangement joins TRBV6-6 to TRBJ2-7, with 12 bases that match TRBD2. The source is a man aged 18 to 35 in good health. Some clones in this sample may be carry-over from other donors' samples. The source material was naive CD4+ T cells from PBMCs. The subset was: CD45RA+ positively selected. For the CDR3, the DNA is TGTGCCAGCAGGGACTACAAGGGACTAGCGGGCTACGAGCAGTACTTC. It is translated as CASRDYKGLAGYEQYF.